This TCR beta chain is drawn from a study of tumor and adjacent non-tumor tissue in lung cancer. General observations from the study: In normal lung, the top 100 clones were significantly more dominant than in tumor.

The CDR3 consists of 15 residues. Germline V gives CDR1 ENHRY, CDR2 SYGVKD. No cell sorting was done before RNA was extracted from the tissue. The library came from three nested PCR rounds adapted from ARM-PCR protocols. In TCRdb, the multiplex PCR reads were re-called with MiXCR into one record per CDR3 protein. The profile shows some 93,000 distinct CDR3 sequences, less than 80% of them singletons. In regard to this clonotype: Its target is not known. Mismatch with germline at one junction end may stem from a read error.

The receptor was derived from a man aged 55 to 70 with non-small cell lung cancer. Input material: lung tumor tissue. The V gene is TRBV10-3, the J gene TRBJ1-3; D ambiguous. CDR3 in DNA: TGTGCCATCAGTGAGTCAGGGAGTAAGGGAAACATCATATATTTT. Translating it yields CAISESGSKGNIIYF.